This TCR beta chain originates from a study of vaccination effects on CD4 cells after COVID-19. Broader study findings: Late in the post-vaccination period, infection-induced and vaccine-induced clones underwent marked clonal contraction.

The protocol was immunoSEQ multiplex PCR, while the TCRdb copy is restricted to in-frame clones and leaves out a portion. The sample yields 30,000 to 35,000 clones, 72% seen once. Notes on this clone: What it binds is unknown.

Under the ViraFEST assay, PBMC were stimulated with viral peptide pools so that antigen-specific CD4+ T cells expanded. Sequencing was performed afterwards. Scientists isolated CD4+ T cells after a roughly 10-day culture period ended. This person caught SARS-CoV-2 sometime from March to December 2020, and PCR testing confirmed the infection. IL-2 at roughly 9.7 IU/ml and peptides at 8 to 10 ug/ml were added to cultured PBMC, approximately 2 million per well. CDR1 is KGHSH, CDR2 LQKENI, per germline. The CDR3 has 15 residues. V gave up 3 bases and J gave up 0 bases; unmatched junction bases: 4. The source of this sequence is a human donor who had a prior SARS-CoV-2 infection. The V call is TRBV18, the J call TRBJ2-7, with 8 bases aligning to TRBD2. This material consisted of CD4+ T cells from PBMCs cultured with a peptide pool, taken before COVID-19 vaccination. This CDR3 is CASSPSGGSSYEQYF. The DNA of the CDR3 is TGTGCCAGCTCACCGTCGGGAGGGAGCTCCTACGAGCAGTACTTC.